The sequence of this TCR beta chain was determined in a study of beta chain features in type 1 diabetes. This CDR3 is built from 17 residues. Between the trimmed V and J ends, which lost 0 bases and 0 bases, there was a span of 15 bases. The sequenced template was cDNA made from the entire isolated RNA. TCRdb keeps only in-frame clones here, not all; method: immunoSEQ multiplex PCR. Of 140,000 or so clones listed, about 9.2% were seen once; the top ten hold about 0.61%. This receptor was taken from a man younger than 35 in good health. Source material: central memory CD4+ T cells from blood. This chain joins TRBV23-1 and TRBJ2-7; D remains unclear. TRBV23-1 is an open reading frame whose function is uncertain. CDR3 residues: CASSQSIGLWSSYEQYF. DNA for the CDR3: TGCGCCAGCAGTCAATCGATTGGCTTATGGAGCTCCTACGAGCAGTACTTC.